The clone carrying this T cell receptor beta chain came up many times. Its specificity is not known. No treatment had been given to any patient before thyroid surgery. The data stem from a study of metastatic and nonmetastatic thyroid tumors. Study at large: Peripheral blood and tumor or nodule samples from malignant and benign thyroid patients were compared. The study's findings and limits: When malignant thyroid tumors were compared with benign nodules, TCR beta diversity was reportedly significantly higher in the malignant tumors. This held in both blood and tumor samples.

Per the authors' pipeline: The study's classifier, a distant-metastasis tool for papillary thyroid cancer, was built using CDR3 differences across clinicopathological groups. TCRdb re-processed the PCR reads through MiXCR. None of the V and J calls come from the authors' own analysis; TCRdb made them. This table holds about 13,000 clones, around 23% found once. The CDR3 has 12 amino acids. The V gene lost 1 base and the J gene lost 7 bases, with 8 bases spanning the gap. Germline V lookup: CDR1 SEHNR, CDR2 FQNEAQ (reference sequence). The TCR was taken from a female donor with papillary thyroid cancer or a benign thyroid nodule (not recorded which). Some clones in this sample may be carry-over from other donors' samples. Sequenced: blood. The chain employs TRBV7-9 and TRBJ2-7; D is unclear. CDR3 loop: CASSLGGGEQYF. The CDR3 nucleotides are TGTGCCAGCAGCTTAGGAGGTGGAGAGCAGTACTTC. The whole variable domain, remainder taken from reference TRBV7-9 and TRBJ2-7, is DTGVSQNPRHKITKRGQNVTFRCDPISEHNRLYWYRQTLGQGPEFLTYFQNEAQLEKSRLLSDRFSAERPKGSFSTLEIQRTEQGDSAMYLCASSLGGGEQYFGPGTRLTVT.